Sequencing of this TCR beta chain was carried out in a study of blood T cells in healthy people across ages. Using a J-beta primer mix together with a sample-barcoded 5' primer, a second PCR was run for about 6 to 11 cycles. TCRdb fed the 5' RACE reads into MiXCR, producing one record per CDR3 protein. This sample has 550,000 to 700,000 distinct CDR3 sequences, with about 25% found just once. This clonotype was detected many times. For every donor, a draw yielded approximately 9.8 milliliters of peripheral blood. A minimum of 7 million PBMCs was isolated per sample. The CDR3 has 16 residues. The ends lost 4 bases at V and 3 bases at J; junction bases unmatched: 10. In germline, CDR1 is LNHNV, CDR2 YYDKDF (reference sequence).

This TCR was recovered from a woman aged 65 to 85 in good health. Sequenced sample: blood. The chain joins TRBV15 to TRBJ2-3; TRBD2 matches 7 bases. The CDR3 region is CATSTYSTSPTDTQYF. CDR3 nucleotides: TGTGCCACCAGCACTTACTCGACTAGCCCAACAGATACGCAGTATTTT.